These T cell receptor beta chains were read from a single sample in a study of immune characterization of retroperitoneal liposarcoma. Each CDR3 protein gets one entry after TCRdb re-called the PCR reads with MiXCR. The sample lists about 10,000 distinct CDR3 sequences; around a quarter were seen once. Source material: blood. These receptors were collected from a male donor with retroperitoneal liposarcoma. Each CDR3 is given with its conserved first and last residue. D genes are given only for firm matches.

D gene: -
V gene: TRBV10-1
J gene: TRBJ2-2
CDR3 protein: CASSENPTGELFF

D gene: TRBD1
V gene: TRBV5-1
J gene: TRBJ1-6
CDR3 protein: CASRVATGANSPLHF

D gene: TRBD1
V gene: TRBV6-1
J gene: TRBJ2-5
CDR3 protein: CASSGVTGTVYQETQYF

D gene: TRBD2
V gene: TRBV6-1
J gene: TRBJ2-5
CDR3 protein: CASSPGGGVQETQYF

D gene: -
V gene: TRBV6-1
J gene: TRBJ2-7
CDR3 protein: CASSGVGSYEQYF

D gene: -
V gene: TRBV6-6
J gene: TRBJ2-1
CDR3 protein: CASSTRGGEQFF

D gene: TRBD1
V gene: TRBV6-6
J gene: TRBJ1-2
CDR3 protein: CASSNRDRGNNGYTF

D gene: TRBD1
V gene: TRBV7-8
J gene: TRBJ2-1
CDR3 protein: CASNSPGTVEFF

D gene: -
V gene: TRBV14
J gene: TRBJ2-2
CDR3 protein: CASSQITGYTGELFF

D gene: -
V gene: TRBV27
J gene: TRBJ1-5
CDR3 protein: CASRRQINQPQHF

D gene: TRBD2
V gene: TRBV6-5
J gene: TRBJ2-1
CDR3 protein: CASSRSGRANEQFF

D gene: -
V gene: TRBV9
J gene: TRBJ2-5
CDR3 protein: CASSVGSLLARETQYF

D gene: -
V gene: TRBV11-3
J gene: TRBJ2-3
CDR3 protein: CASSPRQAGGTDTQYF

D gene: TRBD1
V gene: TRBV5-1
J gene: TRBJ2-1
CDR3 protein: CASSNRDRGLSYNEQFF

D gene: TRBD1
V gene: TRBV5-1
J gene: TRBJ1-5
CDR3 protein: CASSTGQGQQPQHF

D gene: -
V gene: TRBV27
J gene: TRBJ2-3
CDR3 protein: CASSLKPDRPSSTDTQYF

D gene: TRBD1
V gene: TRBV6-1
J gene: TRBJ1-2
CDR3 protein: CASRGTGDGYTF

D gene: -
V gene: TRBV7-8
J gene: TRBJ2-1
CDR3 protein: CASSSFDGGSEQFF

D gene: TRBD1
V gene: TRBV20-1
J gene: TRBJ2-6
CDR3 protein: CSARDRGGANVLTF

D gene: TRBD2
V gene: TRBV6-1
J gene: -
CDR3 protein: CASSELSGGGYEQYF

D gene: -
V gene: TRBV12-3/TRBV12-4
J gene: TRBJ2-5
CDR3 protein: CASRGGTGEETQYF

D gene: -
V gene: TRBV6-6
J gene: TRBJ2-1
CDR3 protein: CASSYVGWSSYNEQFF

D gene: TRBD1
V gene: TRBV12-3/TRBV12-4
J gene: TRBJ1-2
CDR3 protein: CASSSDRGAYGYTF

D gene: -
V gene: TRBV12-3/TRBV12-4
J gene: TRBJ2-2
CDR3 protein: CASSVNTGELFF

D gene: -
V gene: TRBV6-6
J gene: TRBJ2-1
CDR3 protein: CASSYSGGTLSYEQFF

D gene: -
V gene: TRBV27
J gene: TRBJ2-3
CDR3 protein: CASSEGGWVRTDTQYF

D gene: TRBD1
V gene: TRBV11-1
J gene: TRBJ2-1
CDR3 protein: CASSRGQGGEQFF

D gene: -
V gene: TRBV12-2
J gene: TRBJ1-6
CDR3 protein: CASRLERDRYSYNSPLHF

D gene: -
V gene: TRBV5-8
J gene: -
CDR3 protein: CASSLTTAFWEQYF

D gene: -
V gene: TRBV7-2
J gene: TRBJ1-5
CDR3 protein: CASSLQGRLSNQPQHF

D gene: TRBD2
V gene: TRBV6-1
J gene: TRBJ2-5
CDR3 protein: CASGRGAGQETQYF

D gene: -
V gene: TRBV6-1
J gene: TRBJ1-1
CDR3 protein: CASLDSNTEAFF

D gene: -
V gene: TRBV27
J gene: TRBJ2-1
CDR3 protein: CASSLLGGRNYDEQFF

D gene: TRBD1
V gene: TRBV25-1
J gene: TRBJ1-4
CDR3 protein: CASSRTGGYEKLFF

D gene: -
V gene: TRBV6-1
J gene: TRBJ2-5
CDR3 protein: CASRGARETQYF

D gene: -
V gene: TRBV11-3
J gene: TRBJ1-1
CDR3 protein: CASSQGWRAEAFF

D gene: -
V gene: TRBV6-5
J gene: TRBJ2-7
CDR3 protein: CASGMGVGEQYF

D gene: -
V gene: TRBV12-5
J gene: TRBJ2-1
CDR3 protein: CASVPGGARVHEQFF

D gene: TRBD2
V gene: TRBV11-3
J gene: -
CDR3 protein: CASSPVSGGAVNEQYF

D gene: -
V gene: TRBV10-1
J gene: TRBJ1-6
CDR3 protein: CASSSGTPNSPLHF

D gene: -
V gene: TRBV6-6
J gene: TRBJ1-5
CDR3 protein: CASSPAGAGNQPQHF

D gene: -
V gene: TRBV6-1
J gene: TRBJ1-1
CDR3 protein: CASSDRHTEAFF

D gene: TRBD2
V gene: TRBV4-2
J gene: TRBJ2-3
CDR3 protein: CASSQGAGVPTDTQYF

D gene: TRBD2
V gene: TRBV12-3/TRBV12-4
J gene: TRBJ2-2
CDR3 protein: CASSLGRVANTGELFF

D gene: TRBD1
V gene: TRBV12-3/TRBV12-4
J gene: TRBJ2-2
CDR3 protein: CASSPVNYRGTGELFF

D gene: -
V gene: TRBV6-1
J gene: TRBJ1-1
CDR3 protein: CASSEAWMANEAFF

D gene: -
V gene: TRBV20-1
J gene: TRBJ2-1
CDR3 protein: CSASEGFDSYNEQFF

D gene: TRBD2
V gene: TRBV6-4
J gene: -
CDR3 protein: CASSAGGENNEQYF

D gene: -
V gene: TRBV7-2
J gene: TRBJ2-1
CDR3 protein: CASSFTGLYNEQFF

D gene: TRBD1
V gene: TRBV10-3
J gene: TRBJ1-5
CDR3 protein: CANVFGQADQPQHF

D gene: -
V gene: TRBV28
J gene: TRBJ1-4
CDR3 protein: CASSFAGTNEKLFF

D gene: -
V gene: TRBV6-1
J gene: TRBJ1-1
CDR3 protein: CASRVGPYTEAFF

D gene: -
V gene: TRBV18
J gene: TRBJ1-1
CDR3 protein: CASSPFGIGLNTEAFF

D gene: -
V gene: TRBV7-8
J gene: TRBJ2-2
CDR3 protein: CASSSFTNTGELFF

D gene: TRBD1
V gene: TRBV7-2
J gene: TRBJ1-1
CDR3 protein: CASSVGTGVGNTEAFF

D gene: TRBD1
V gene: TRBV6-1
J gene: TRBJ1-1
CDR3 protein: CASSFPGTVETEAFF

D gene: -
V gene: TRBV7-2
J gene: TRBJ2-5
CDR3 protein: CASSLNGSPSETQYF

D gene: TRBD2
V gene: TRBV3-1
J gene: TRBJ2-3
CDR3 protein: CASSRPSGGPTDTQYF

D gene: -
V gene: TRBV6-1
J gene: TRBJ2-6
CDR3 protein: CASSQGSGANVLTF

D gene: TRBD1
V gene: TRBV11-3
J gene: TRBJ1-3
CDR3 protein: CASSLGTGYGNTIYF